A single sample is the source of the 19 T cell receptor beta chains below, sequenced in a study of T cell responses to AZD1222 COVID-19 vaccine. Here immunoSEQ multiplex PCR was the method, and the copy in TCRdb shows in-frame clones only, minus some. The sample lists fewer than 110,000 clones, about 90% occurring once. Sequences were derived from peripheral blood, sampled on day 0 of AZD1222 vaccination. The receptors stem from an adult in good health.

This chain connects TRBV4-1 to TRBJ2-3, with TRBD2 matching over 16 bases. CDR1 is MGHRA, CDR2 YSYEKL, per germline. With 3 bases clipped from V and 4 bases from J, the junction kept 7 bases outside the gene matches. This CDR3 comprises 18 residues. The CDR3 spells CASSHPGTSGGAADTQYF. CDR3 sequence (DNA): TGCGCCAGCAGCCATCCCGGGACTAGCGGGGGGGCAGCAGATACGCAGTATTTT.

The chain combines TRBV6-4 with TRBJ1-6; D unclear. V gave up 7 bases and J gave up 11 bases, with 6 bases separating them. Germline lookup yields CDR1 MRHNA and CDR2 SNTAGT. The CDR3 is 10 amino acids. CDR3 sequence (DNA): TGTGCCAGCACTTTTCCACCCCTCCACTTT. Encoded protein: CASTFPPLHF.

The J gene is TRBJ2-1, the V gene TRBV5-1; 11 bases agree with TRBD2. Germline trimming cut 6 bases from V and 8 bases from J; bases unmatched to any gene: 13. The germline CDR1 and CDR2 sequences are SGHRS and YFSETQ. The CDR3 has 16 residues. The CDR3 DNA reads as TGCGCCAGCACCCCGATAGCGGGGGGGCCGATTGATGAGCAGTTCTTC. Protein sequence: CASTPIAGGPIDEQFF.

The chain recombines TRBV19 with TRBJ1-2; D is undetermined. CDR1 is LNHDA and CDR2 is SQIVND in the germline V gene (reference sequence). Trimming left V 0 bases short and J 4 bases short, with 9 bases between. CDR3 length: 14 amino acids. The CDR3: CASSIEGYSYGYTF. As DNA, the CDR3 is TGTGCCAGTAGTATAGAGGGATACTCCTATGGCTACACCTTC.

This chain uses TRBV5-1 with TRBJ1-1; D uncertain. With 4 bases removed from V and 6 bases from J, the gap between germline ends came to 13 bases. The CDR3 runs to 13 residues. The V gene's germline CDR1 is SGHRS and CDR2 YFSETQ. The CDR3: CASSLGGSPEAFF. DNA for the CDR3: TGCGCCAGCAGCCTGGGTGGGTCCCCTGAAGCTTTCTTT.

The rearrangement uses TRBV29-1 and TRBJ1-2; no clear D gene. With 5 bases removed from V and 2 bases from J, the gap between germline ends came to 9 bases. From germline, CDR1 is SQVTM and CDR2 ANQGSEA. The CDR3 covers 12 residues. CDR3 sequence reads: CSVKDTNYGYTF. The CDR3 nucleotides are TGCAGCGTTAAGGATACAAACTATGGCTACACCTTC.

J is TRBJ1-5 and V is TRBV9; D is uncertain. Germline V lookup: CDR1 SGDLS, CDR2 YYNGEE. The V end was cut by 4 bases, the J end by 5 bases, with 13 bases between. The CDR3 sequence is 14 residues long. The CDR3 region has the DNA TGTGCCAGCAGCACCTCACGGTTGGATCAGCCCCAGCATTTT. Protein: CASSTSRLDQPQHF.

The chain joins TRBV5-1 to TRBJ2-7; TRBD2 matches at 11 bases. This CDR3 has 15 residues. Germline V gene lookup returns CDR1 SGHRS and CDR2 YFSETQ. V shed 3 bases, J shed 5 bases, and the junction held 7 bases outside the gene matches. The CDR3 protein is CASSSLIAGGNEQYF. In DNA form, the CDR3 reads TGCGCCAGCAGCTCCTTAATAGCGGGGGGGAACGAGCAGTACTTC.

The chain links TRBV5-1 to TRBJ2-2; D possibly matches TRBD1 or TRBD2 (5 bases each). This CDR3 is 14 amino acids long. Germline V gene data show CDR1 as SGHRS and CDR2 as YFSETQ. Trimming pared 7 bases from V and 4 bases from J, leaving 14 bases between. The CDR3: CASSNGAGTGELFF. The CDR3 coding sequence is TGCGCCAGCTCTAACGGGGCAGGCACCGGGGAGCTGTTTTTT.

V and J are TRBV29-1 and TRBJ1-2, with 10 bases that match TRBD1. CDR1 SQVTM and CDR2 ANQGSEA come from the germline V gene. V lost 5 bases and J lost 6; bases outside the gene matches: 9. The CDR3 loop spans 14 amino acids. CDR3 residues: CSVLRTGGKDGYTF. Written as DNA, the CDR3 is TGCAGCGTTCTAAGGACAGGGGGTAAGGATGGCTACACCTTC.

The chain recombines TRBV19 with TRBJ1-6; no definite D call. The V gene's germline CDR1 is LNHDA and CDR2 SQIVND (reference sequence). The CDR3 is made up of 14 amino acids. Trimming stripped 4 bases from V and 7 bases from J, with 11 bases between. The CDR3 DNA follows: TGTGCCAGTAGTAGAGCAGGTGAAAATTCACCCCTCCACTTT. Encoded protein: CASSRAGENSPLHF.

CDR3 DNA: TGTGCCAGAAGCTTAGAGATTTTTATAACAGGGAGCTCTGGAAACACCATATATTTT. This translates into CARSLEIFITGSSGNTIYF. The gene calls are TRBV7-5 and TRBJ1-3; the D call of TRBD1 is as the table states it, not checked on the DNA. TRBV7-5 is marked as a pseudogene. This CDR3 contains 19 residues.

The chain links TRBV5-6 to TRBJ1-2; the D is unclear. The ends were cut back, 4 bases at V and 7 bases at J, with 17 bases in the middle. The CDR3 totals 14 residues. Germline-derived CDR1 and CDR2 are SGHDT and YYEEEE. CDR3 in amino acids: CASSPPLVTGGYTF. The CDR3 DNA follows: TGTGCCAGCAGCCCCCCGCTAGTAACGGGTGGCTACACCTTC. Complete variable domain (other parts from reference TRBV5-6 and TRBJ1-2): DAGVTQSPTHLIKTRGQQVTLRCSPKSGHDTVSWYQQALGQGPQFIFQYYEEEERQRGNFPDRFSGHQFPNYSSELNVNALLLGDSALYLCASSPPLVTGGYTFGSGTRLTVV.

This clone was counted a few times. The chain uses TRBV29-1 and TRBJ2-7; a weak D match, TRBD1 (5 bases). Germline lookup yields CDR1 SQVTM and CDR2 ANQGSEA. V lost 7 bases and J lost 1, with 14 bases in between. The CDR3 runs to 13 residues. The CDR3 DNA reads TGCAGCGCAGAGGACACTTCTTCCTACGAGCAGTACTTC. Protein: CSAEDTSSYEQYF.

The J gene is TRBJ2-7, the V gene TRBV15; D unresolved. Germline CDR1 is LNHNV and CDR2 is YYDKDF (reference sequence). The CDR3 loop spans 16 amino acids. With 0 bases removed from V and 0 bases from J, the gap between germline ends came to 12 bases. DNA of the CDR3: TGTGCCACCAGCAGAGATCTCGGGTCTAGCTCCTACGAGCAGTACTTC. Residues: CATSRDLGSSSYEQYF. The full variable domain, in which reference TRBV15 and TRBJ2-7 provide the parts outside the CDR3, is DAMVIQNPRYQVTQFGKPVTLSCSQTLNHNVMYWYQQKSSQAPKLLFHYYDKDFNNEADTPDNFQSRRPNTSFCFLDIRSPGLGDTAMYLCATSRDLGSSSYEQYFGPGTRLTVT.

The chain recombines TRBV6-2 or TRBV6-3 with TRBJ1-5, with D unclear. V gave up 0 bases and J gave up 12 bases, with 12 bases separating them. This CDR3 comprises 13 residues. Germline V lookup: CDR1 MNHEY, CDR2 SVGEGT. The CDR3 bases are TGTGCCAGCAGTTACTCCTATATTGAAGGCCAGCATTTT. It specifies CASSYSYIEGQHF.

This clone was counted only a few times. The CDR3 reads CAWSLEQNYGYTF. The CDR3 DNA reads TGTGCCTGGAGTTTAGAACAGAACTATGGCTACACCTTC. The chain joins TRBV30 to TRBJ1-2; no firm D call. Trimming removed 2 bases from V and 2 bases from J, with 9 bases in between. Germline lookup yields CDR1 GTSNPN and CDR2 SVGIG (reference sequence). CDR3 length: 13 residues.

The CDR3 spells CASTRGPDTGELFF. The CDR3 nucleotides are TGTGCCAGCACCCGCGGGCCGGACACCGGGGAGCTGTTTTTT. The genes are TRBV11-3 and TRBJ2-2; tentatively, D is TRBD2 (5 bases). CDR1 and CDR2 from the germline V gene are SGHNT and YENEEA. The V gene lost 7 bases and the J gene lost 3 bases, with 12 bases spanning the gap. This CDR3 comprises 14 residues.

The rearrangement uses TRBV7-2 and TRBJ1-1, with D perhaps TRBD1 (5 bases). Per germline, CDR1 SGHTA and CDR2 FQGNSA. V was shortened by 5 bases and J by 4 bases, with 14 bases between the two germline ends. This CDR3 spans 14 amino acids. The CDR3 sequence is CASSPSVRGTEAFF. CDR3 sequence (DNA): TGTGCCAGCAGCCCCTCCGTAAGGGGCACTGAAGCTTTCTTT.